Listed below are T cell receptor beta chains from one sample, sequenced in a study of regulatory T cells in long-lasting Graves disease. TCRdb ran MiXCR on the multiplex PCR reads and lists one entry per CDR3 protein. The table lists approximately 300,000 distinct CDR3 sequences, 18% of them singletons. The sample consisted of peripheral blood mononuclear cells (PBMCs), taken at new diagnosis, from a patient treated with antithyroid drugs. These receptors were collected from a female donor with Graves disease. The CDR3 runs from the conserved cysteine through the conserved F or W. The D gene is left open where the match is weak. Clone size is given for some rows only: seen once, a few or many times, or a class if the clone is expanded.

clone_size: few
j_call: TRBJ2-5
d_call: .
v_call: TRBV7-9
cdr3_nt: TGTGCCAGCAGCTTAAGAGGGGCTGAGGAGACCCAGTACTTC
cdr3_aa: CASSLRGAEETQYF

clone_size: .
j_call: TRBJ2-7
d_call: .
v_call: TRBV5-1
cdr3_nt: TGCGCCAGCAGCTTGTTTTCTGTAGAGCAGTACTTC
cdr3_aa: CASSLFSVEQYF

clone_size: many
j_call: TRBJ1-5
d_call: .
v_call: TRBV5-6
cdr3_nt: TGTGCCAGCAGCTCCCGCTCAGGGAAAAGGTTTCAGCCCCAGCATTTT
cdr3_aa: CASSSRSGKRFQPQHF

clone_size: few
j_call: TRBJ2-7
d_call: .
v_call: TRBV14
cdr3_nt: TGTGCCAGCGGTAGGAGTGGGTACGAGCAGTACTTC
cdr3_aa: CASGRSGYEQYF

clone_size: many
j_call: TRBJ2-2
d_call: .
v_call: TRBV12-3/TRBV12-4
cdr3_nt: TGTGCCAGCAGTTTAGTGGGACACAACACCGGGGAGCTGTTTTTT
cdr3_aa: CASSLVGHNTGELFF

clone_size: many
j_call: TRBJ2-5
d_call: TRBD1
v_call: TRBV11-2
cdr3_nt: TGTGCCAGCAGCTTAGTCTACAGGGGCCTCAAAGAGACCCAGTACTTC
cdr3_aa: CASSLVYRGLKETQYF

clone_size: many
j_call: TRBJ2-1
d_call: TRBD2
v_call: TRBV7-7
cdr3_nt: TGTGCTAGCAGCTTCCAACTAGCGGGGTCCAATGAGCAGTTCTTC
cdr3_aa: CASSFQLAGSNEQFF

clone_size: .
j_call: TRBJ2-1
d_call: TRBD2
v_call: TRBV30
cdr3_nt: TGTGCCTGGACGTCAGCGGGAGGGAACTACAATGAGCAGTTCTTC
cdr3_aa: CAWTSAGGNYNEQFF

clone_size: few
j_call: TRBJ2-3
d_call: .
v_call: TRBV20-1
cdr3_nt: TGCAGTGCTAGAATATCTGAAGATACGCAGTATTTT
cdr3_aa: CSARISEDTQYF

clone_size: few
j_call: TRBJ1-2
d_call: .
v_call: TRBV10-2
cdr3_nt: TGCGCCAGCAGTGAATTCATGAGCGGAGGAAAGAACTATGGCTACACCTTC
cdr3_aa: CASSEFMSGGKNYGYTF

clone_size: many
j_call: TRBJ2-1
d_call: .
v_call: TRBV29-1
cdr3_nt: TGCAGCGTTGGAAAAGGGCTCAATGAGCAGTTCTTC
cdr3_aa: CSVGKGLNEQFF

clone_size: few
j_call: TRBJ2-3
d_call: TRBD1
v_call: TRBV6-2/TRBV6-3
cdr3_nt: TGTGCCAGCAGTTACGGCCAGGGGGCAGATACGCAGTATTTT
cdr3_aa: CASSYGQGADTQYF

clone_size: many
j_call: TRBJ1-5
d_call: TRBD1
v_call: TRBV28
cdr3_nt: TGTGCCAGCATTAGACAGGGGTCGAGCAATCAGCCCCAGCATTTT
cdr3_aa: CASIRQGSSNQPQHF